The 22 T cell receptor beta chains reported below all come from one sample, sequenced in a study of T cell changes during pregnancy in multiple sclerosis. TCRdb keeps only in-frame clones here, not all; method: immunoSEQ multiplex PCR. The sample holds tens of thousands of clones, around nine tenths seen once. Here the sequenced sample was CD4+ T cells from peripheral blood mononuclear cells, taken in the second trimester of pregnancy. All receptors derive from a female donor in good health, enrolled as a control in a pregnancy study.

The chain has TRBV11-3 and TRBJ2-7; TRBD2 agrees at 7 bases. This CDR3 has 14 residues. The V gene end was trimmed by 3 bases and the J gene end by 7 bases; junction bases not matched to a gene: 9. CDR1 SGHNT and CDR2 YENEEA come from the germline V gene. DNA of the CDR3: TGTGCCAGCAGCTTGGGCGGGGGAAGGGAGGAGCAGTACTTC. It specifies CASSLGGGREEQYF.

The gene calls are TRBV19 and TRBJ2-1; 8 positions agree with TRBD1. Germline values: CDR1 LNHDA, CDR2 SQIVND (reference sequence). J was trimmed by 8 bases and V by 5 bases; bases with no gene match: 14. The CDR3 has 16 residues. Here the CDR3 reads CASSARDRSFFDEQFF. CDR3 bases: TGTGCCAGTAGTGCCCGGGACAGGTCCTTTTTCGATGAGCAGTTCTTC. The full variable domain, completed using reference TRBV19 and TRBJ2-1, is DGGITQSPKYLFRKEGQNVTLSCEQNLNHDAMYWYRQDPGQGLRLIYYSQIVNDFQKGDIAEGYSVSREKKESFPLTVTSAQKNPTAFYLCASSARDRSFFDEQFFGPGTRLTVL.

This clone was seen a few times. The genes are TRBV7-2 and TRBJ1-1, with TRBD1 matching 8 bases. Germline lookup yields CDR1 SGHTA and CDR2 FQGNSA. This CDR3 has 16 residues. The junction had 11 bases not matched to a gene; V was cut back by 7 bases and J by 1 base. CDR3 protein: CASTQGWQGANTEAFF. In nucleotides, the CDR3 is TGTGCCAGCACCCAAGGGTGGCAGGGGGCGAACACTGAAGCTTTCTTT.

This chain links TRBV6-6 with TRBJ1-1; tentative D call: TRBD1 (5 bases). The germline V gene encodes CDR1 MNHNY and CDR2 SVGAGI (reference sequence). V was trimmed by 6 bases and J by 11 bases, leaving 19 bases between them. The CDR3 is 13 amino acids. CDR3 amino acids: CASSPLGPRGAFF. In DNA, the CDR3 is TGTGCCAGCAGCCCCCTGGGGCCAAGGGGCGCTTTCTTT.

Note on this clone: Mismatch with germline at one junction end may stem from a read error. This sample includes further DNA sequences coding for the same CDR3. The rearrangement joins TRBV30 to TRBJ1-1; unclear D gene. This CDR3 is built from 13 residues. Germline lookup yields CDR1 GTSNPN and CDR2 SVGIG (reference sequence). CDR3 sequence: CAWSGDMNTEAFF. CDR3 DNA sequence: TGTGCCTGGAGTGGCGACATGAACACTGAAGCCTTCTTT.

The chain has TRBV5-1 and TRBJ2-2, with D hard to call. The V and J ends lost 1 base and 4 bases respectively, with 17 bases between them. CDR3 length equals 17 residues. CDR1 is SGHRS and CDR2 is YFSETQ in the germline V gene. The CDR3 reads CASSLLGNPPGTGELFF. CDR3 bases: TGCGCCAGCAGCTTGCTCGGCAACCCTCCAGGCACCGGGGAGCTGTTTTTT.

This clone has just one count. The V and J genes are TRBV19 and TRBJ2-1, with 9 bases matching TRBD1. Per the germline V gene, CDR1 is LNHDA and CDR2 is SQIVND (reference sequence). Germline trimming cut 5 bases from V and 4 bases from J; bases unmatched to any gene: 6. This CDR3 comprises 15 residues. The CDR3 sequence is CASSSGTGFYNEQFF. CDR3 sequence (DNA): TGTGCCAGTAGTTCCGGGACAGGGTTTTACAATGAGCAGTTCTTC. Full variable domain (missing parts from reference TRBV19 and TRBJ2-1): DGGITQSPKYLFRKEGQNVTLSCEQNLNHDAMYWYRQDPGQGLRLIYYSQIVNDFQKGDIAEGYSVSREKKESFPLTVTSAQKNPTAFYLCASSSGTGFYNEQFFGPGTRLTVL.

The chain recombines TRBV11-2 with TRBJ1-2, with TRBD1 matching over 9 bases. The CDR3 spans 14 residues. Germline CDR1 and CDR2: SGHAT and FQNNGV. Trimming at V came to 6 bases and at J to 4 bases, leaving 6 bases not matched to a gene. CDR3 in DNA: TGTGCCAGCAGTCCGGGACAGGGAGGCTATGGCTACACCTTC. The encoded protein is CASSPGQGGYGYTF.

Only a few counts were recorded for this clone. The rearrangement uses TRBV20-1 and TRBJ1-1; D unresolved. Between the trimmed V and J ends, which lost 3 bases and 5 bases, there was a span of 7 bases. This CDR3 comprises 11 residues. CDR1 and CDR2 from the germline V gene are DFQATT and SNEGSKA (reference sequence). The CDR3 sequence is CSARTVTEAFF. CDR3 in DNA: TGCAGTGCTAGGACTGTTACTGAAGCTTTCTTT.

This clone was seen a handful of times. The V and J genes are TRBV25-1 and TRBJ1-6; TRBD1 matches at 9 bases. This CDR3 has 15 amino acids. V lost 7 bases and J lost 7; bases outside the gene matches: 8. Germline CDR1 MGHDK, CDR2 SYGVNS. DNA of the CDR3: TGTGCCAGCAACTCTCCGGGACAGGGAAATTCACCCCTCCACTTT. This codes for CASNSPGQGNSPLHF.

V and J are TRBV19 and TRBJ1-1; no reliable D call. The CDR3 is made up of 13 amino acids. The V and J ends lost 3 bases and 1 base respectively, with 6 bases between them. Germline CDR1 LNHDA, CDR2 SQIVND (reference sequence). CDR3 sequence (DNA): TGTGCCAGTAGTATCCTCGGGAACACTGAAGCTTTCTTT. It yields the protein CASSILGNTEAFF.

The chain links TRBV4-1 to TRBJ2-6, with D hard to call. CDR1 is MGHRA and CDR2 is YSYEKL in the germline V gene. V was cut by 0 bases and J by 0 bases, with 12 bases left in between. The CDR3 covers 18 residues. CDR3 loop: CASSQEGQVHSGANVLTF. CDR3 DNA: TGCGCCAGCAGCCAAGAGGGTCAGGTTCACTCTGGGGCCAACGTCCTGACTTTC.

This clone was recorded only once. This rearrangement joins TRBV6-1 to TRBJ1-5; D not certain. The V gene lost 2 bases and the J gene lost 4 bases, with 6 bases spanning the gap. This CDR3 comprises 13 residues. CDR1 and CDR2 (germline): MNHNS, SASEGT. The CDR3: CASSENLNQPQHF. The CDR3 DNA reads as TGTGCCAGCAGTGAAAATCTAAATCAGCCCCAGCATTTT.

CDR3 sequence reads: CASSENGNRGDTGELFF. CDR3 DNA: TGTGCCAGCAGTGAAAATGGGAACAGGGGAGACACCGGGGAGCTGTTTTTT. This rearrangement joins TRBV2 to TRBJ2-2, with 7 positions matching TRBD1. V lost 2 bases to trimming and J lost 3 bases; unmatched junction nucleotides: 9. This CDR3 region has 17 residues. Germline V gene sequence: CDR1 SNHLY, CDR2 FYNNEI.

The count of this clone is one. The chain links TRBV5-6 to TRBJ2-1, with TRBD2 identical over 11 bases. From germline, CDR1 is SGHDT and CDR2 YYEEEE. After removal of 4 bases from V and 2 bases from J, the junction contained 2 bases not matched to a gene. The CDR3 sequence is 15 residues long. The CDR3 DNA reads as TGTGCCAGCAGCCGTAGCGGGGGGGCCTACAATGAGCAGTTCTTC. Protein product: CASSRSGGAYNEQFF.

The V and J genes are TRBV7-2 and TRBJ2-1; TRBD2 matches 15 bases. This CDR3 has 18 amino acids. Germline V gene lookup returns CDR1 SGHTA and CDR2 FQGNSA. After removal of 4 bases from V and 7 bases from J, the junction contained 11 bases not matched to a gene. Here the CDR3 DNA reads TGTGCCAGCAGCTGGACTAGCGGGGGGGCTTTCTCTGGAAATGAGCAGTTCTTC. It is translated as CASSWTSGGAFSGNEQFF.

The rearrangement joins TRBV27 to TRBJ2-3; 7 nucleotides agree with TRBD2. From germline, CDR1 is MNHEY and CDR2 SMNVEV (reference sequence). This CDR3 spans 16 amino acids. V shed 5 bases, J shed 0 bases, and the junction held 8 bases outside the gene matches. The CDR3 region has the DNA TGTGCCAGCAGTGCCGATCTGGGGGGGAGCACAGATACGCAGTATTTT. It encodes CASSADLGGSTDTQYF.

The chain couples TRBV30 to TRBJ1-2; D gene uncertain. The CDR3 loop spans 10 amino acids. Germline V gene data show CDR1 as GTSNPN and CDR2 as SVGIG (reference sequence). Trimming left V 6 bases short and J 8 bases short, with 10 bases between. DNA of the CDR3: TGTGCCTGCCTACTAGAGGGCTACACCTTC. It translates to CACLLEGYTF.

This sequence joins TRBV7-2 and TRBJ1-1; D might be TRBD1 (6 bases). The CDR3 loop spans 14 amino acids. The germline V gene encodes CDR1 SGHTA and CDR2 FQGNSA. Trimming removed 4 bases at V and 1 base at J, with 10 bases between. CDR3 DNA: TGTGCCAGCAGCTCCGGACAGAAGAACACTGAAGCTTTCTTT. Translated, it gives CASSSGQKNTEAFF. The full variable domain, its missing parts supplied by reference TRBV7-2 and TRBJ1-1, is GAGVSQSPSNKVTEKGKDVELRCDPISGHTALYWYRQSLGQGLEFLIYFQGNSAPDKSGLPSDRFSAERTGGSVSTLTIQRTQQEDSAVYLCASSSGQKNTEAFFGQGTRLTVV.

The J gene is TRBJ1-4, the V gene TRBV5-1; D gene unclear. The CDR3 covers 14 residues. Trimming took off 1 base at V and 3 bases at J, with 7 bases between the two ends. Germline V gives CDR1 SGHRS, CDR2 YFSETQ. The CDR3 loop reads CASSLREANEKLFF. The DNA of the CDR3 is TGCGCCAGCAGCTTGAGGGAGGCTAATGAAAAACTGTTTTTT.

The V and J genes are TRBV5-3 and TRBJ2-7, with 7 bases aligning to TRBD2. TRBV5-3 is assigned to the ORF class and has an uncertain function. V lost 2 bases and J lost 6; bases outside the gene matches: 8. The CDR3 consists of 14 residues. CDR3 in amino acids: CARSLVAGAGEQYF. The CDR3 DNA reads as TGTGCCAGAAGCTTAGTTGCGGGAGCTGGCGAGCAGTACTTC.

The chain couples TRBV19 to TRBJ1-1; no definite D call. V gave up 6 bases and J gave up 5 bases, with 13 bases separating them. Germline V gene data show CDR1 as LNHDA and CDR2 as SQIVND (reference sequence). The CDR3 runs to 13 residues. Here the CDR3 reads CASRPATGTEAFF. The DNA of the CDR3 is TGTGCCAGTAGGCCGGCGACGGGGACTGAAGCTTTCTTT.